These T cell receptor beta chains were read from a single sample in a study of kidney transplant recipient with SARS-CoV-2 infection. One entry per CDR3 protein results from TCRdb running MiXCR on the reads. There are under 300,000 distinct CDR3 sequences in the sample; under 30% occur only once, and under 9.5% lies in the top ten. The input for sequencing was a blood sample, taken at baseline and between days 110 and 120 from a kidney transplant recipient. These receptors all stem from a male patient aged 25 to 39 who had COVID-19 and was a kidney transplant recipient. Part of the T cell pool may stem from the graft donor. Both conserved end residues are trimmed from each CDR3. Each record gives: clone size, V gene, J gene, CDR3 length, CDR3 protein. Not every row has a clone size; where given, it reads once, few, many or a size class.

size: NA
V: TRBV27
J: TRBJ2-3
length: 12
CDR3: ASVGASGTDTQY

size: few
V: TRBV20-1
J: TRBJ1-6
length: 12
CDR3: SAGTGTANSPLH

size: many
V: TRBV10-1
J: TRBJ2-1
length: 13
CDR3: ASSEGGPQNNEQF

size: NA
V: TRBV11-3
J: TRBJ1-2
length: 15
CDR3: ASSDFSDLGKTYGFT

size: NA
V: TRBV25-1
J: NA
length: 13
CDR3: ASSESTSGQETQY

size: many
V: TRBV7-9
J: TRBJ1-4
length: 11
CDR3: ASSPGLGEKLF

size: many
V: TRBV20-1
J: TRBJ1-5
length: 13
CDR3: SASRDRSSNQPQH

size: many
V: TRBV6-6
J: TRBJ1-1
length: 13
CDR3: ASSPDGVSHTEAF

size: many
V: TRBV7-9
J: TRBJ2-6
length: 14
CDR3: ASSGHRVSGANVLT

size: NA
V: TRBV5-3
J: TRBJ1-2
length: 14
CDR3: ARLIEAVRKTYGYT

size: many
V: TRBV12-3/TRBV12-4
J: TRBJ2-3
length: 12
CDR3: ASSLLRVTDTQY

size: NA
V: TRBV7-2
J: TRBJ2-3
length: 12
CDR3: ASSLEGREDTQY

size: many
V: TRBV11-1
J: TRBJ1-2
length: 15
CDR3: ASSKPGKAGKTYGYT

size: NA
V: TRBV5-6
J: TRBJ1-2
length: 14
CDR3: ASTNYKSRKTYGYT

size: NA
V: TRBV20-1
J: TRBJ1-1
length: 14
CDR3: SARDRQGTRNTEAF

size: many
V: TRBV5-1
J: TRBJ2-7
length: 10
CDR3: ASSSQGDEQY

size: few
V: TRBV9
J: TRBJ2-1
length: 12
CDR3: ASSVGLADNEQF

size: many
V: TRBV12-3/TRBV12-4
J: TRBJ2-2
length: 11
CDR3: ASSLKVSGELF